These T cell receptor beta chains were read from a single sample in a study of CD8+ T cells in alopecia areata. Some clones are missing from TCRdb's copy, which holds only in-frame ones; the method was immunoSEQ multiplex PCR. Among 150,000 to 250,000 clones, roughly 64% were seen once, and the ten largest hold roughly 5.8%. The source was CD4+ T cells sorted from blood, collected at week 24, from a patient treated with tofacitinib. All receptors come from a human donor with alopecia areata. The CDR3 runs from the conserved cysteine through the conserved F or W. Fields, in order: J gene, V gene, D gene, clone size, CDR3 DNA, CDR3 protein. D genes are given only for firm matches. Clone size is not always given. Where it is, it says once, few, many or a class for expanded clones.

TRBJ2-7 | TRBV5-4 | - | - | TGTGCCAGCAGCCAAAGTAGCGGCTACGAGCAGTACTTC | CASSQSSGYEQYF
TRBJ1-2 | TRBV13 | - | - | TGTGCCAGCAGCTTAGGGGGTCCGCGACTAGACGGACGTGTTGCCTATGGCTACACCTTC | CASSLGGPRLDGRVAYGYTF
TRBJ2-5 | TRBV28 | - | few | TGTGCCAGCAGTTTCCTAGGCCAAGAGACCCAGTACTTC | CASSFLGQETQYF
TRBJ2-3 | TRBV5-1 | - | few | TGCGCCAGCAGCTTGATACCCGATACGCAGTATTTT | CASSLIPDTQYF
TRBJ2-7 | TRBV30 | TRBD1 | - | TGTGCCTGGAGTTTTTCTTTTATCGGACAGGGGGCTTCCGAGCAGTACTTC | CAWSFSFIGQGASEQYF
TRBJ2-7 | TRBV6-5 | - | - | TGTGCCAGCAGACGGGGACGGGCAGTCTACGAGCAGTACTTC | CASRRGRAVYEQYF
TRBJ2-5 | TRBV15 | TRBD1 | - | TGTGCCACCAGCAGAGATCGGGGCAGGGGGGAGACCCAGTACTTC | CATSRDRGRGETQYF
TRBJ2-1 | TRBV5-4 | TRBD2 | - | TGTGCCAGCAGTTCTGGACTAGCGGAATACAATGAGCAGTTCTTC | CASSSGLAEYNEQFF
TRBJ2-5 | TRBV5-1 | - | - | TGCGCCAGCAGCCCTACCAAGACAGGGAGGGGAGGAGAGACCCAGTACTTC | CASSPTKTGRGGETQYF
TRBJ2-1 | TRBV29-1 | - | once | TGCAGCGCCACACGCAGGGACGATGAGCAGTTCTTC | CSATRRDDEQFF
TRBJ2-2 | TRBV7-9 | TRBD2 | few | TGTGCCAGCAGTTCGGGACTAGCGGCAACCGGGGAGCTGTTTTTT | CASSSGLAATGELFF
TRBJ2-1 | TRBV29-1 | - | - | TGCAGCGCCGCTAGGGGAGTCGGGGATGAGCAGTTCTTC | CSAARGVGDEQFF
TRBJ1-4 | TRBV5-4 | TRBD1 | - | TGTGCCAGCAGCTCCGCCGCGGACAGGGGTAATGAAAAACTGTTTTTT | CASSSAADRGNEKLFF
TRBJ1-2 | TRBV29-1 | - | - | TGCAGCGTTGCCCCACAGACAGCGAGCTATGGCTACACCTTC | CSVAPQTASYGYTF
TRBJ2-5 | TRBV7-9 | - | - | TGTGCCAGCAGCTTTGGGGGGAAAGAGACCCAGTACTTC | CASSFGGKETQYF
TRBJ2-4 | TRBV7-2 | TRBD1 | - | TGTGCCAGCAGCTTATCCCCAGGGGGATACATTCAGTACTTC | CASSLSPGGYIQYF
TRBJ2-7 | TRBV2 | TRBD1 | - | TGTGCCAGCCTGGACAGGGGGAGCTACGAGCAGTACTTC | CASLDRGSYEQYF
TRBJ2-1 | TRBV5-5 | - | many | TGTGCCAGCAGCCCGATTAGCTCCTACAATGAGCAGTTCTTC | CASSPISSYNEQFF
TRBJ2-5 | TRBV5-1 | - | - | TGCGCCAGCAGCTTTTCGGGACAAGAGACCCAGTACTTC | CASSFSGQETQYF
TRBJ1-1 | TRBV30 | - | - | TGTGCCTGGAGCCTGACACAGGGGAACACTGAAGCTTTCTTT | CAWSLTQGNTEAFF
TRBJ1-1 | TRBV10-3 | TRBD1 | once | TGTGCCATCAGTGAGGGACAGGCGGCCACTGAAGCTTTCTTT | CAISEGQAATEAFF
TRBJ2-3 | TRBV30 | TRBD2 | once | TGTGCCTGGAGTGCGGGACTAGCGGGAAACACAGATACGCAGTATTTC | CAWSAGLAGNTDTQYF
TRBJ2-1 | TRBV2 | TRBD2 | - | TGTGCCAGCACGGCTAGCGGGGGGAGCTCCTACAATGAGCAGTTCTTC | CASTASGGSSYNEQFF
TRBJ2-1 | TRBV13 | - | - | TGTGCCAGCAGCTTATTGGACTGGGGGAATGAGCAGTTCTTC | CASSLLDWGNEQFF
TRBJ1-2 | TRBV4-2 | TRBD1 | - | TGTGCCAGCAGCCCACCGGGACAGAACTATGGCTACACCTTC | CASSPPGQNYGYTF
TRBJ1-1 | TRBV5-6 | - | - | TGTGCCAGCAGCTTGGACCAGGACGGCCTTAAAGTCTTT | CASSLDQDGLKVF
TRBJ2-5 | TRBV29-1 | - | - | TGCAGCGTTTATCCAGGCCAAGAGACCCAGTACTTC | CSVYPGQETQYF
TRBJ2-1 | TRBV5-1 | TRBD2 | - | TGCGCCAGCAGCTCGGGACAGCTAGCGGGGGGGCCCAACAGAGAGCAGTTCTTC | CASSSGQLAGGPNREQFF